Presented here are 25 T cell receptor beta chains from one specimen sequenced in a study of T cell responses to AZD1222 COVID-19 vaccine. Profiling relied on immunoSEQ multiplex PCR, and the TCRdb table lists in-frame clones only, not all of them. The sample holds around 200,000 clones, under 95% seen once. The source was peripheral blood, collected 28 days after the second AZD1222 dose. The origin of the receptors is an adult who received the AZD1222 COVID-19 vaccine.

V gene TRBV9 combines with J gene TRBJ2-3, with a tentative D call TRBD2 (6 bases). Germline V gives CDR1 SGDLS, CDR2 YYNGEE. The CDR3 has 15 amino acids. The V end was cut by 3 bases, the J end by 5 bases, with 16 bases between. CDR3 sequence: CASSGPREFGDTQYF. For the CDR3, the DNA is TGTGCCAGCAGCGGACCCCGGGAGTTCGGAGATACGCAGTATTTT. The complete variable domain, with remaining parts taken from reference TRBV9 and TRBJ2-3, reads DSGVTQTPKHLITATGQRVTLRCSPRSGDLSVYWYQQSLDQGLQFLIQYYNGEERAKGNILERFSAQQFPDLHSELNLSSLELGDSALYFCASSGPREFGDTQYFGPGTRLTVL.

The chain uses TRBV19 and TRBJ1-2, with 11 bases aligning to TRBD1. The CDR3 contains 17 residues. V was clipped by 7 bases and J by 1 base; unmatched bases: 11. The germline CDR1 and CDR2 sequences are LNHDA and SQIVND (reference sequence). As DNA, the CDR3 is TGTGCCAGTAACACCCTGGACAGGGGGCGGCTTAACTATGGCTACACCTTC. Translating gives CASNTLDRGRLNYGYTF.

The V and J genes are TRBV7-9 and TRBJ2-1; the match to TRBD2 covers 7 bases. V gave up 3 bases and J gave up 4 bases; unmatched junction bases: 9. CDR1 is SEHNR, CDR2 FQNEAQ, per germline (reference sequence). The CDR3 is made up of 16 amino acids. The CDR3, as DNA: TGTGCCAGCAGCTTTCTGGCGGGAGTGGGTTACAATGAGCAGTTCTTC. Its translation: CASSFLAGVGYNEQFF. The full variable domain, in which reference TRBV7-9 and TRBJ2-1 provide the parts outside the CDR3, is DTGVSQNPRHKITKRGQNVTFRCDPISEHNRLYWYRQTLGQGPEFLTYFQNEAQLEKSRLLSDRFSAERPKGSFSTLEIQRTEQGDSAMYLCASSFLAGVGYNEQFFGPGTRLTVL.

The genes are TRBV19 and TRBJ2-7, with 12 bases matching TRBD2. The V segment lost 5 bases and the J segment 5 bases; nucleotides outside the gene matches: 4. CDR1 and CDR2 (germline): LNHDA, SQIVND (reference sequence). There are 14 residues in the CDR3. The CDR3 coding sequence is TGTGCCAGTAGTCCGACTAGCGGGGGCAACGAGCAGTACTTC. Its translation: CASSPTSGGNEQYF.

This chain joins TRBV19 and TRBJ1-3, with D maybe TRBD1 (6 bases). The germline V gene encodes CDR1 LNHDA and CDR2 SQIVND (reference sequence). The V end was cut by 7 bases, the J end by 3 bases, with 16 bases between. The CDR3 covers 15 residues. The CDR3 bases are TGTGCCAGTACCTTGGTGGCAGGGGTTGGAAACACCATATATTTT. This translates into CASTLVAGVGNTIYF.

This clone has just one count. The CDR3 sequence is CAWTEGPGYGYTF. The CDR3 nucleotides are TGTGCCTGGACGGAGGGGCCAGGGTATGGCTACACCTTC. The chain carries TRBV30 and TRBJ1-2; tentative D call: TRBD1 (5 bases). Trimming stripped 4 bases from V and 5 bases from J, with 14 bases between. The CDR3 contains 13 residues. The germline CDR1 and CDR2 sequences are GTSNPN and SVGIG (reference sequence).

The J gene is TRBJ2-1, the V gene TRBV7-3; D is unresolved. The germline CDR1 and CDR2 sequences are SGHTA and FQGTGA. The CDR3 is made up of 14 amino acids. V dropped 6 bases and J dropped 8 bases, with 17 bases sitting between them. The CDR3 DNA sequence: TGTGCCAGCAGTCCCCGTAGGACGACGGATGAGCAGTTCTTC. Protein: CASSPRRTTDEQFF.

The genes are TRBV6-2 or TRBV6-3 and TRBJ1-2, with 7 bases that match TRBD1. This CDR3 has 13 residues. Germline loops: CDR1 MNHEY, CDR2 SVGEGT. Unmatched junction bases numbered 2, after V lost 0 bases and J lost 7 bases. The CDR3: CASSYSGQFGYTF. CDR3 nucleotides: TGTGCCAGCAGTTACTCGGGACAGTTTGGCTACACCTTC.

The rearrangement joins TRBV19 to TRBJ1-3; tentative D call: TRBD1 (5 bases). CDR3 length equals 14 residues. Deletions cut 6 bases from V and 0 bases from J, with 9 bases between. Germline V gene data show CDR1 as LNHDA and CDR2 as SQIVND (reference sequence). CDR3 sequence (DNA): TGTGCCAGTAGCCGGGGACGCTCTGGAAACACCATATATTTT. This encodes CASSRGRSGNTIYF.

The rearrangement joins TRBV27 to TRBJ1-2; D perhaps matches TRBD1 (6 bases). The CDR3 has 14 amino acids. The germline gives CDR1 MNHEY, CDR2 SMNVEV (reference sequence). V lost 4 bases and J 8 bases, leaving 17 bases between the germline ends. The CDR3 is CASSYASGQSGYTF. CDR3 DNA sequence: TGTGCCAGCAGTTATGCGAGTGGACAGTCCGGCTACACCTTC.

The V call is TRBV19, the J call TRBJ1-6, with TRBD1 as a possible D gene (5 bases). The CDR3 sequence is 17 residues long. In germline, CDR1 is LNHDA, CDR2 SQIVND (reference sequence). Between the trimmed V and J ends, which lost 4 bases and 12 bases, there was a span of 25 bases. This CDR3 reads CASSNQDRGPAMGPLHF. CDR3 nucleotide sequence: TGTGCCAGTAGTAACCAAGACCGGGGCCCCGCGATGGGACCCCTCCACTTT.

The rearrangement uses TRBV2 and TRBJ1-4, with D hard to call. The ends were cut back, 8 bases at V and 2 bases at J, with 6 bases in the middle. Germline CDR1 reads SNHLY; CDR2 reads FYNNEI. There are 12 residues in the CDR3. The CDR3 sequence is CASSFTNEKLFF. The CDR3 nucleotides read TGTGCCAGCTCGTTCACTAATGAAAAACTGTTTTTT.

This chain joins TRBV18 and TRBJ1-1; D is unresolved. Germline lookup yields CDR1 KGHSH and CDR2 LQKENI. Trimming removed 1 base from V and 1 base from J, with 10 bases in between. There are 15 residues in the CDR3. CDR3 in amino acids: CASSPRRPENTEAFF. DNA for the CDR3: TGTGCCAGCTCACCACGAAGACCAGAGAACACTGAAGCTTTCTTT. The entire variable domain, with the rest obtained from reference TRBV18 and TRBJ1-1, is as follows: NAGVMQNPRHLVRRRGQEARLRCSPMKGHSHVYWYRQLPEEGLKFMVYLQKENIIDESGMPKERFSAEFPKEGPSILRIQQVVRGDSAAYFCASSPRRPENTEAFFGQGTRLTVV.

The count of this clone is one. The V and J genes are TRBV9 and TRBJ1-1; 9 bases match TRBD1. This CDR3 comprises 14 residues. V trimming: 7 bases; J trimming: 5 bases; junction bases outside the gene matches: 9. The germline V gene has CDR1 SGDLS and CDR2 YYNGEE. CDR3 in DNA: TGTGCCAGCGGCCTGGACAGGGGAGATACTGAAGCTTTCTTT. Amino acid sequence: CASGLDRGDTEAFF.

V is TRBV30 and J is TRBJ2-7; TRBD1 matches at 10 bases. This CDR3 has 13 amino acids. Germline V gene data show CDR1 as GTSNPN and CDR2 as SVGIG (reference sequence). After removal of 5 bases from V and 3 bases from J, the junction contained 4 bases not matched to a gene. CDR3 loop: CAWGGTGVYEQYF. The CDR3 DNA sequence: TGTGCCTGGGGGGGGACAGGGGTCTACGAGCAGTACTTC. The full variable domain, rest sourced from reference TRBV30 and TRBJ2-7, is SQTIHQWPATLVQPVGSPLSLECTVEGTSNPNLYWYRQAAGRGLQLLFYSVGIGQISSEVPQNLSASRPQDRQFILSSKKLLLSDSGFYLCAWGGTGVYEQYFGPGTRLTVT.

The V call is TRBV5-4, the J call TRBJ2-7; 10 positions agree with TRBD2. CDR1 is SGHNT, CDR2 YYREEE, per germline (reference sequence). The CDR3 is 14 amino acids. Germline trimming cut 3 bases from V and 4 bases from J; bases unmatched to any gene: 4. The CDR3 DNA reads TGTGCCAGCAGCTCGGGACTAGCGTCGTACGAGCAGTACTTC. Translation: CASSSGLASYEQYF.

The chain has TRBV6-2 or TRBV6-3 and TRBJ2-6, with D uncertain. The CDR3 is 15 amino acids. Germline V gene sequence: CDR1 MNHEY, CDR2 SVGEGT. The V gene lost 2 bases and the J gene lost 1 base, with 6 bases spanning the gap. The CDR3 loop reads CASSYDESGANVLTF. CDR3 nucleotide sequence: TGTGCCAGCAGTTACGACGAATCTGGGGCCAACGTCCTGACTTTC.

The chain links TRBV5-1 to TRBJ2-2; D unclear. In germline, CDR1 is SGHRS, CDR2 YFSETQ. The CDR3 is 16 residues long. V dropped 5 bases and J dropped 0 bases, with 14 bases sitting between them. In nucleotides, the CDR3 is TGCGCCAGCAGGGTCGGTGTTGGGGCGAACACCGGGGAGCTGTTTTTT. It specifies CASRVGVGANTGELFF.

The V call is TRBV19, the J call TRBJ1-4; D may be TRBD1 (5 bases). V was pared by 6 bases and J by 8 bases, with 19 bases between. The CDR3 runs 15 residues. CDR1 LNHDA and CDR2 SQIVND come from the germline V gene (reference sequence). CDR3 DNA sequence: TGTGCCAGTAGGAACCGGGGGGAAGTCAGGGAAAAACTGTTTTTT. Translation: CASRNRGEVREKLFF.

DNA of the CDR3: TGTGCCAGCAGTGAAAGTAGATCTACTGAAGCTTTCTTT. Translated: CASSESRSTEAFF. The chain couples TRBV6-1 to TRBJ1-1; D is ambiguous. This CDR3 region has 13 residues. The germline V gene has CDR1 MNHNS and CDR2 SASEGT. Trimming removed 2 bases at V and 5 bases at J, with 9 bases between.

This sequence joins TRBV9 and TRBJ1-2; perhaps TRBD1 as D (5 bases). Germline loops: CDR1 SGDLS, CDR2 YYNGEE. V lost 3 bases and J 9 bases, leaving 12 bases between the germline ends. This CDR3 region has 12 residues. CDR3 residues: CASSAFGQRYTF. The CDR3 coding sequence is TGTGCCAGCAGCGCTTTCGGACAACGCTACACCTTC. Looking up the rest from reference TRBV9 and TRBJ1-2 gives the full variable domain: DSGVTQTPKHLITATGQRVTLRCSPRSGDLSVYWYQQSLDQGLQFLIQYYNGEERAKGNILERFSAQQFPDLHSELNLSSLELGDSALYFCASSAFGQRYTFGSGTRLTVV.

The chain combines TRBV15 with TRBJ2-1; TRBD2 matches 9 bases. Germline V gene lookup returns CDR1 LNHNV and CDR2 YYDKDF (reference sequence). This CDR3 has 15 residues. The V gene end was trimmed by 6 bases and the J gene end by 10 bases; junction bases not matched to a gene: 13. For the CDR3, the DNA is TGTGCCACCAGGAGGGAGGTTAGCGGGGGTCGGGAGCAGTTCTTC. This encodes CATRREVSGGREQFF.

The CDR3 sequence is CASSSRTGSVEEKLFF. The CDR3 region has the DNA TGTGCCAGTAGTAGCCGGACAGGGAGTGTCGAAGAAAAACTGTTTTTT. The genes are TRBV19 and TRBJ1-4; 8 bases are shared with TRBD1. CDR1 LNHDA and CDR2 SQIVND come from the germline V gene (reference sequence). The ends lost 4 bases at V and 8 bases at J; junction bases unmatched: 12. The CDR3 loop spans 16 amino acids.

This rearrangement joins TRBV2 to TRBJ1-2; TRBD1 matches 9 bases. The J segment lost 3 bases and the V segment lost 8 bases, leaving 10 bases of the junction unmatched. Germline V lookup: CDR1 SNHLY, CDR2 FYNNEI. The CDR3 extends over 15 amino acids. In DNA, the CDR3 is TGTGCCAGCCTTTCCCAGGGACAGGGTGACTATGGCTACACCTTC. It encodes CASLSQGQGDYGYTF.

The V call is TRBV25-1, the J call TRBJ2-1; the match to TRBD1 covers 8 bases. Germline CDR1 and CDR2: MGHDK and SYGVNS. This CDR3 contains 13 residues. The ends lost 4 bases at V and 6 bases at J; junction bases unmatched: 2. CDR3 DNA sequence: TGTGCCAGCAGTGTTACAGGGGGCAATGAGCAGTTCTTC. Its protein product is CASSVTGGNEQFF.